A selection of T cell receptor beta chains follows, all from one sample in a study of T-cell memory formation after mild COVID-19. TCRdb fed the 5' RACE reads into MiXCR, producing one record per CDR3 protein. The sample holds about 400,000 distinct CDR3 sequences; roughly 26% are singletons and the top ten take 8.8%. The sequencing sample was made of PBMCs or a T cell subset sorted from them (not recorded which). Receptor source: an adult woman who had mild COVID-19 (a few samples of this study predate the infection). Cell type and time point are not known. CDR3s leave out the opening cysteine and the closing phenylalanine or tryptophan. A row's size may be missing; if present it is once, few, many or a size class.

V | size | CDR3
TRBV9 | - | ASSPPQSNEQF
TRBV24-1 | - | ATSAMRGDGYT
TRBV20-1 | - | SVDLNTDTQY
TRBV29-1 | - | SGYRNTEAF
TRBV6-6 | few | ASSYVSPRTAISGNTIY
TRBV5-6 | - | ASSLWGTGNTDTQY
TRBV12-3/TRBV12-4 | - | ASSLRNYGYT
TRBV6-5 | few | ASSYSSRVYGYT
TRBV7-9 | - | ASSRRTGESYEQY
TRBV30 | - | AWSPLGGGYT
TRBV3-1 | - | ASSIHAAGNTIY
TRBV5-1 | - | ASSLLGSLSDEQF
TRBV24-1 | few | ATSDDGESSYNEQF
TRBV2 | few | ASKRTADPTDTQY
TRBV12-3/TRBV12-4 | - | ASKTVKDRAEGANVLT
TRBV2 | - | ASSERYVRTTNEKLF
TRBV7-2 | - | ASSSGLAGAMVGELF
TRBV19 | - | ATQGSRVNQPQH
TRBV7-7 | - | ASSTGGANEQF
TRBV5-1 | once | ASSRRSANTEAF
TRBV11-2 | few | ASSGSSYNSPLH
TRBV12-3/TRBV12-4 | - | ASSYSGPLGNEQF
TRBV7-9 | few | ASERGEKGEQF
TRBV12-3/TRBV12-4 | - | ASSSLLGPRQPQH
TRBV6-5 | few | ASSYHGGTEAF
TRBV20-1 | few | SARGGAYEQY
TRBV5-1 | few | ASSLVWQQRNTGELF
TRBV12-3/TRBV12-4 | few | ASSLAGALGELF
TRBV5-1 | few | ASSLATSGPLTEQF
TRBV29-1 | - | SVFDRGNTEAF
TRBV5-1 | - | ASSSPDRGRYEQY
TRBV20-1 | few | SALLTGFGTEAF
TRBV11-2 | - | ASSLDNWGWPTDTQY
TRBV27 | many | ASTGGPFSNYGYT
TRBV14 | few | ASSQDWRVTGANVLT
TRBV15 | - | ATSLQGANVLT
TRBV9 | - | ASTDKQGRSSYNEQF
TRBV12-3/TRBV12-4 | few | ASSFQNYGYT
TRBV18 | - | ASSPTTSADTQY
TRBV2 | few | ASIIQGGANYGYT
TRBV15 | few | ATLRAGEIERTGELF
TRBV25-1 | - | ASSLQKGQETQY
TRBV7-9 | once | ASSFALSYEQY
TRBV19 | - | ASSSPGTMNTEAF
TRBV7-6 | once | ASSPLDGSNEKLF
TRBV20-1 | - | SASTGAGAHSTDTQY
TRBV29-1 | few | SVEVWALSGNTIY
TRBV7-9 | - | ASSLPSVHNEQF
TRBV27 | - | ASSLGQAYSYNEQF
TRBV4-1 | - | ASIGTNTEAF
TRBV9 | few | ASSVEAGGPQETQY
TRBV9 | few | ASSVITGAGEKLF
TRBV4-3 | - | ASSQDRFLLYGYT
TRBV9 | - | ASSPDWESNQPQH
TRBV12-3/TRBV12-4 | few | ASSSQSPQPQH